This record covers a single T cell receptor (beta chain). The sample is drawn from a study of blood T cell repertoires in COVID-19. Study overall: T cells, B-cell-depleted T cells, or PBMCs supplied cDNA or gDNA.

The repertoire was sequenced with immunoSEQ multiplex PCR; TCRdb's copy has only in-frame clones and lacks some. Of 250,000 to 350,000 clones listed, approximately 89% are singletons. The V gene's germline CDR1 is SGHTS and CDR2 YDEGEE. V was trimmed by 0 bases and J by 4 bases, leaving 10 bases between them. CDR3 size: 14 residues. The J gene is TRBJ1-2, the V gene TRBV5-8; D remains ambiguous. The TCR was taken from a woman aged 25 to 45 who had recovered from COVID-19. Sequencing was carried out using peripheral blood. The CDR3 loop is CASSLEERGYGYTF. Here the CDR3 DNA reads TGTGCCAGCAGCTTGGAAGAACGAGGCTATGGCTACACCTTC.